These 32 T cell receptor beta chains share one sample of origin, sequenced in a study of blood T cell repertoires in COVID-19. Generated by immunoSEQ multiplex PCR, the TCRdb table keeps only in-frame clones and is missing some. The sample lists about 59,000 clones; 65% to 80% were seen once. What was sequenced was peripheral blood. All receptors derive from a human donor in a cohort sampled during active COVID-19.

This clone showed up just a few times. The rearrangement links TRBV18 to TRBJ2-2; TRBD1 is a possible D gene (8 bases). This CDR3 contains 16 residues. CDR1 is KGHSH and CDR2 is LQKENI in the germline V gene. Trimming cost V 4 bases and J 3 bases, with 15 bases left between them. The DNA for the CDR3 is TGTGCCAGCTCACAAAGACAGGGGAGGGACACCGGGGAGCTGTTTTTT. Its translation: CASSQRQGRDTGELFF. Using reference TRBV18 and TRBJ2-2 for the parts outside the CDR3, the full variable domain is NAGVMQNPRHLVRRRGQEARLRCSPMKGHSHVYWYRQLPEEGLKFMVYLQKENIIDESGMPKERFSAEFPKEGPSILRIQQVVRGDSAAYFCASSQRQGRDTGELFFGEGSRLTVL.

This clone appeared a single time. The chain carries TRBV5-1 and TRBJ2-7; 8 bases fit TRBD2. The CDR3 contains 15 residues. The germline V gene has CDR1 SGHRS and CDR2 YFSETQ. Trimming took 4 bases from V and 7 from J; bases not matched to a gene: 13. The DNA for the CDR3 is TGCGCCAGCAGCCCGCCGGGACTAGGGGCACGGGAGCAGTACTTC. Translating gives CASSPPGLGAREQYF. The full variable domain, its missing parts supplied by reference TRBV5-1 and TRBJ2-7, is KAGVTQTPRYLIKTRGQQVTLSCSPISGHRSVSWYQQTPGQGLQFLFEYFSETQRNKGNFPGRFSGRQFSNSRSEMNVSTLELGDSALYLCASSPPGLGAREQYFGPGTRLTVT.

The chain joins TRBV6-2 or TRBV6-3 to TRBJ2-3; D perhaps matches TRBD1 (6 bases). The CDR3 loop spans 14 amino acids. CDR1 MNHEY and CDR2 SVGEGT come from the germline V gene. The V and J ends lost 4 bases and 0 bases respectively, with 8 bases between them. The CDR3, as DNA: TGTGCCAGCAGTTCTACAGGGAGCACAGATACGCAGTATTTT. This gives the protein CASSSTGSTDTQYF.

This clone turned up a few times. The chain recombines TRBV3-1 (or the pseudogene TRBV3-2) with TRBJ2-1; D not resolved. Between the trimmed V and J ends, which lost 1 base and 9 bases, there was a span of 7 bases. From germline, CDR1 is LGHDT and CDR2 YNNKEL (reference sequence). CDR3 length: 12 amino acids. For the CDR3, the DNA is TGTGCCAGCAGCCAAGTGCCCGGTGAGCAGTTCTTC. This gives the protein CASSQVPGEQFF.

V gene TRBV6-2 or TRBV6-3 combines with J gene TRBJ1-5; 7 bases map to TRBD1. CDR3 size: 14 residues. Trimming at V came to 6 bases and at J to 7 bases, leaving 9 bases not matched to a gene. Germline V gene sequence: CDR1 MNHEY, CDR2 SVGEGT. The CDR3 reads CASSPGGEVQPQHF. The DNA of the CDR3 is TGTGCCAGCAGCCCAGGGGGTGAAGTACAGCCCCAGCATTTT.

The CDR3 nucleotides read TGTGCCAGCAGCTTGAGGTTCGGGGGGAATGAAAAACTGTTTTTT. Amino acids: CASSLRFGGNEKLFF. The chain uses TRBV5-8 and TRBJ1-4; D might be TRBD1 (5 bases). The germline V and J ends were trimmed by 1 base and 5 bases, with 12 bases remaining between them. CDR1 and CDR2 from the germline V gene are SGHTS and YDEGEE. This CDR3 is 15 amino acids long. The entire variable domain, with the rest obtained from reference TRBV5-8 and TRBJ1-4, is as follows: EAGVTQSPTHLIKTRGQQATLRCSPISGHTSVYWYQQALGLGLQFLLWYDEGEERNRGNFPPRFSGRQFPNYSSELNVNALELEDSALYLCASSLRFGGNEKLFFGSGTQLSVL.

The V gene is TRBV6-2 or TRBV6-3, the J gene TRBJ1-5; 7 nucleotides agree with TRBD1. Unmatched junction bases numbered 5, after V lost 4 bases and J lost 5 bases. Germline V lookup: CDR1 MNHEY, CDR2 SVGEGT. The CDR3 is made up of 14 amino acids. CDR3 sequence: CASSSDRAYQPQHF. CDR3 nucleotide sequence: TGTGCCAGCAGTTCCGACAGGGCTTATCAGCCCCAGCATTTT.

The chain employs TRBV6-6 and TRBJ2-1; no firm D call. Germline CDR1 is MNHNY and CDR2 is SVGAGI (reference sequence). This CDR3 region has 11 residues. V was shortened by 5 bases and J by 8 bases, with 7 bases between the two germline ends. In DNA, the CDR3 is TGTGCCAGCAGTCTCTTCGATGAGCAGTTCTTC. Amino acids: CASSLFDEQFF.

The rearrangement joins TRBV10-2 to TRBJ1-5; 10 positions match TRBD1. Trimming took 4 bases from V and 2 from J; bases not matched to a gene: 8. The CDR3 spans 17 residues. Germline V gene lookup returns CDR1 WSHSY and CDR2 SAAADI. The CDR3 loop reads CASSGQGAQVGNQPQHF. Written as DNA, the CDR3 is TGCGCCAGCAGTGGACAGGGGGCTCAAGTCGGCAATCAGCCCCAGCATTTT.

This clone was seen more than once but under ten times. This chain's CDR3 is CASSLLSVRGELFF. CDR3 sequence (DNA): TGTGCCAGCAGTTTATTATCCGTGAGAGGGGAGCTGTTTTTT. The chain joins TRBV27 to TRBJ2-2; D remains ambiguous. This CDR3 is built from 14 residues. Trimming shortened V by 1 base and J by 8 bases, and 11 bases separated the two germline ends. Germline values: CDR1 MNHEY, CDR2 SMNVEV (reference sequence).

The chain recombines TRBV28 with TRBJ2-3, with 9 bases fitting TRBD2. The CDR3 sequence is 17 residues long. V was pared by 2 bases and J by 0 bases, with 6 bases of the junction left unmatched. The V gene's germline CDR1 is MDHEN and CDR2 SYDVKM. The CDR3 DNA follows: TGTGCCAGCAGTTTAGCGGGAGGGACCTTTAGCACAGATACGCAGTATTTT. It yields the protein CASSLAGGTFSTDTQYF.

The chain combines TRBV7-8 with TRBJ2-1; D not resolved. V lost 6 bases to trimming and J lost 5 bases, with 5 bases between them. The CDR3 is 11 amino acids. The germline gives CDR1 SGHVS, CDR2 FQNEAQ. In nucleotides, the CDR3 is TGTGCCAGCAGTCGCGACAATGAGCAGTTCTTC. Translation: CASSRDNEQFF.

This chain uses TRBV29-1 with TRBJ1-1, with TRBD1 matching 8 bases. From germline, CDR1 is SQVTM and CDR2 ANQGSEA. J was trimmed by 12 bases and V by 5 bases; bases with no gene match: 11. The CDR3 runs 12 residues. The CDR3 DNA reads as TGCAGCGTTCGACCAAGACAGGGGCGATCTTTCTTT. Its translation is CSVRPRQGRSFF.

In nucleotides, the CDR3 is TGTGCCAGCAGCCCTCAGGGGACTACTAGCAATCAGCCCCAGCATTTT. It is translated as CASSPQGTTSNQPQHF. V is TRBV7-2 and J is TRBJ1-5, with D possibly TRBD1 on 6 matching bases. Germline V lookup: CDR1 SGHTA, CDR2 FQGNSA. This CDR3 is built from 16 residues. V was clipped by 5 bases and J by 0 bases, with 14 bases between them.

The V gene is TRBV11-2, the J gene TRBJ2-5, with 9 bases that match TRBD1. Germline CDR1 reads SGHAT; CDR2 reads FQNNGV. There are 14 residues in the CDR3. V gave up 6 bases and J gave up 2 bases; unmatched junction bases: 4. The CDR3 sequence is CASRPGQGQETQYF. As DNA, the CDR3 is TGTGCCAGCAGACCAGGACAGGGGCAAGAGACCCAGTACTTC.

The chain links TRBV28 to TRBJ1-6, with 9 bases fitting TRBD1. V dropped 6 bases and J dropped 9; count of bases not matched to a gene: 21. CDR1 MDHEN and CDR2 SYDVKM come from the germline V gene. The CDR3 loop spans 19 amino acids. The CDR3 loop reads CASRFQTGTGLGTGSPLHF. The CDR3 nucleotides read TGTGCCAGCAGATTCCAGACCGGGACAGGGTTGGGGACGGGTTCACCCCTCCACTTT.

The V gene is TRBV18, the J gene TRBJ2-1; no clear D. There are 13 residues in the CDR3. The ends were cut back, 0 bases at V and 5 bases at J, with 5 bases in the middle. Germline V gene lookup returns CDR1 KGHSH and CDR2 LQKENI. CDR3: CASSPPANNEQFF. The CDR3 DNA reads TGTGCCAGCTCACCACCGGCCAACAATGAGCAGTTCTTC.

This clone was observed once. Here the CDR3 reads CASRSTGNTEAFF. CDR3 bases: TGTGCCAGCAGGTCCACAGGAAACACTGAAGCTTTCTTT. The chain employs TRBV6-5 and TRBJ1-1; D may be TRBD1 (5 bases). CDR3 length: 13 residues. Germline V CDR1 and CDR2: MNHEY, SVGAGI. Trimming left V 6 bases short and J 2 bases short, with 10 bases between.

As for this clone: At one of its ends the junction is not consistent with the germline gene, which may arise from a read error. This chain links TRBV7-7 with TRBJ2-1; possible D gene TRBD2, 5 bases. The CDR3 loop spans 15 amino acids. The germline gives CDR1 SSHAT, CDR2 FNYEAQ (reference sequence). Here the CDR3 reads CASSATSSVGNEQFF. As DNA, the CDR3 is TGTGCTAGCAGCGCAACTAGTTCGGTCGGCAATGAGCAGTTCTTC.

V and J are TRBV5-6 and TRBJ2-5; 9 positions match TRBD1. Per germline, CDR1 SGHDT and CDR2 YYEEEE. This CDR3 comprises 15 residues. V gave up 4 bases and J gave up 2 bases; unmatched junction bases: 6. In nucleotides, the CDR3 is TGTGCCAGCAGCACCGCGGGACAGGGACAAGAGACCCAGTACTTC. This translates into CASSTAGQGQETQYF.

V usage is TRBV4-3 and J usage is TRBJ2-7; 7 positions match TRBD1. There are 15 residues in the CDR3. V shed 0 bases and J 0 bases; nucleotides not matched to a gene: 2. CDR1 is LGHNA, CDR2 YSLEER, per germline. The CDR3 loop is CASSQETGFSYEQYF. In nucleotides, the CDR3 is TGCGCCAGCAGCCAAGAGACAGGGTTCTCCTACGAGCAGTACTTC.

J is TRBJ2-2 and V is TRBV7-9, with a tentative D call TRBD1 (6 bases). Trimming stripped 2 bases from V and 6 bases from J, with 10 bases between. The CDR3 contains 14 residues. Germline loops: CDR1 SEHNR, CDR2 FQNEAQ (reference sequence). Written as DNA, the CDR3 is TGTGCCAGCAGCTTACTTTCAGGGGCCGGGGAGCTGTTTTTT. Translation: CASSLLSGAGELFF.

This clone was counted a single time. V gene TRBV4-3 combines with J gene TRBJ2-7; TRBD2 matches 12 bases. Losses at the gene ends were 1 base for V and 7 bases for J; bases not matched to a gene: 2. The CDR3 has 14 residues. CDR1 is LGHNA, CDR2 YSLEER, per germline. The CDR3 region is CASSQGTSGKEQYF. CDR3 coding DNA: TGCGCCAGCAGCCAAGGGACTAGCGGGAAAGAGCAGTACTTC.

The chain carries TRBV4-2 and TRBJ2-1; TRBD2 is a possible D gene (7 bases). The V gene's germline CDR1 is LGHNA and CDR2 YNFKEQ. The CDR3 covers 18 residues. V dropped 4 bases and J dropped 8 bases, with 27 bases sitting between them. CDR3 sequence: CASSLGMGGQGPFDEQFF. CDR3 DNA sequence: TGTGCCAGCAGCCTCGGAATGGGGGGGCAGGGCCCCTTCGATGAGCAGTTCTTC.

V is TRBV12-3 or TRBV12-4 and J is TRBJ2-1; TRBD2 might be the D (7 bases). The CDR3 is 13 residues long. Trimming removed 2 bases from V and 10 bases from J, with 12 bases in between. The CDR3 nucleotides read TGTGCCAGCAGTTTACGGGGGGCTGGCGAGCAGTTCTTC. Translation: CASSLRGAGEQFF.

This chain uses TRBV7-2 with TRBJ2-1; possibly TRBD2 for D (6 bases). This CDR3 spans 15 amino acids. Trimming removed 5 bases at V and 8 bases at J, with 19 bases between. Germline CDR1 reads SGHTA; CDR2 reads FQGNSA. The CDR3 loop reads CASSPGRVGSDEQFF. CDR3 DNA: TGTGCCAGCAGCCCGGGGCGGGTCGGGAGTGATGAGCAGTTCTTC.

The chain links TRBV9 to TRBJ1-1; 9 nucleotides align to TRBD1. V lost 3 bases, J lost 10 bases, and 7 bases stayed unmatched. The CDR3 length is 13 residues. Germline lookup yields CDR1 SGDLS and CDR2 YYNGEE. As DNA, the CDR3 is TGTGCCAGCAGCGCCACAGGGGGCGGTGTAGCTTTCTTT. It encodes CASSATGGGVAFF.

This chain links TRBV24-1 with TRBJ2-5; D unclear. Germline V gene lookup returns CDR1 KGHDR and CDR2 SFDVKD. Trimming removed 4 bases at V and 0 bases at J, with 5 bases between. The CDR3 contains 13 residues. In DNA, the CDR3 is TGTGCCACCAGTGAGGAGTACCAAGAGACCCAGTACTTC. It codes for CATSEEYQETQYF.

DNA for the CDR3: TGTGCCACCAGTGTCCCTAGCACAGATACGCAGTATTTT. It specifies CATSVPSTDTQYF. The chain combines TRBV24-1 with TRBJ2-3; D unresolved. This CDR3 contains 13 residues. Trimming removed 5 bases at V and 0 bases at J, with 5 bases between. Germline CDR1 KGHDR, CDR2 SFDVKD.

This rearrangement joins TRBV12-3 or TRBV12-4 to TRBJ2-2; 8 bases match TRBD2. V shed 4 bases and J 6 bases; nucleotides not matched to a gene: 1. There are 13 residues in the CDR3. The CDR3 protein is CASSSGGAGELFF. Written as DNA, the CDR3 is TGTGCCAGCAGTTCCGGGGGGGCCGGGGAGCTGTTTTTT.

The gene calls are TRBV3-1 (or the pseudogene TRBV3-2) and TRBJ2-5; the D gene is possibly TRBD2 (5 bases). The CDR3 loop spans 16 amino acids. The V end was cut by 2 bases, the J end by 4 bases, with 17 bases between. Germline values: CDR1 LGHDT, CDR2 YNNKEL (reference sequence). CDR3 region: CASSQRLAHRGETQYF. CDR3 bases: TGTGCCAGCAGCCAACGGTTAGCGCACCGGGGAGAGACCCAGTACTTC.

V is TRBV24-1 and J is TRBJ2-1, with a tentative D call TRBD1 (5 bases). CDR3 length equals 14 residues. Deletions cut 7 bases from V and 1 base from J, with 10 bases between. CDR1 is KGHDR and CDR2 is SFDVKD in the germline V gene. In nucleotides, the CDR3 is TGTGCCACCAGCCCTGGGGCATCCTACAATGAGCAGTTCTTC. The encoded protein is CATSPGASYNEQFF.